This T cell receptor (beta chain) emerged from a study of response to subunit inactivated influenza vaccine. Findings of the study overall: Each seasonal influenza vaccination recruits few new T cells, the authors suggested.

Deletions cut 4 bases from V and 2 bases from J, with 12 bases between. CDR3 length: 14 residues. Germline values: CDR1 DFQATT, CDR2 SNEGSKA (reference sequence). One entry per CDR3 protein, called by TCRdb with MiXCR from the RT-PCR reads. The sample contains about 520,000 distinct CDR3 sequences, about 25% of which appear only once. In the case of this clonotype: Its antigen is still unknown.

This specimen was CD4+ T cells sorted from PBMCs, taken around 5 days after vaccination. The sequence came from a man aged 45-60 years who received an inactivated influenza vaccine. The rearrangement uses TRBV20-1 and TRBJ2-1; no clear D. CDR3: CSATRTGAYNEQFF. The CDR3 DNA follows: TGCAGTGCTACCCGGACGGGCGCCTACAATGAGCAGTTCTTC.